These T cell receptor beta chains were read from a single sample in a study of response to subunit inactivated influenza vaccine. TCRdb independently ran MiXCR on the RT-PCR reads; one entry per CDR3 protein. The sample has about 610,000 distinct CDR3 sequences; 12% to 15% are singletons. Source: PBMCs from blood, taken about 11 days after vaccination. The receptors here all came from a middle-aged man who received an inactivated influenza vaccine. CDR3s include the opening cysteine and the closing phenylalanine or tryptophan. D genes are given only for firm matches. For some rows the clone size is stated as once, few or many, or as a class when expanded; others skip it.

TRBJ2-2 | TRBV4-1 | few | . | CASSQDWLADNTGELFF | TGCGCCAGCAGCCAAGATTGGCTAGCTGACAACACCGGGGAGCTGTTTTTT
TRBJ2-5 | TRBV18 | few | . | CASSPNSNRVQETQYF | TGTGCCAGCTCACCAAATTCGAACAGGGTCCAAGAGACCCAGTACTTC
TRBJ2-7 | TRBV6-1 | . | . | CASRRTASSYEQYF | TGTGCCAGCAGGAGGACAGCGAGCTCCTACGAGCAGTACTTC
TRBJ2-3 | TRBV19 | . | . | CASSIIGMVADTQYF | TGTGCCAGTAGTATAATCGGGATGGTGGCAGATACGCAGTATTTT
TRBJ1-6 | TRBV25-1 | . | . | CASSEYLGFGSPLHF | TGTGCCAGCAGTGAATATTTGGGGTTCGGGTCACCCCTCCACTTT
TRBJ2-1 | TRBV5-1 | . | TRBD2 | CASSPGSGRVVHEQFF | TGCGCCAGCAGCCCCGGAAGCGGGAGGGTCGTCCATGAGCAGTTCTTC
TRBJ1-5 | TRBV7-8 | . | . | CASSPQSGARQPQHF | TGTGCCAGCAGCCCCCAGAGCGGGGCGCGACAGCCCCAGCATTTT
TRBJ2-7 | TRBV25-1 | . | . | CARRLPFTYEQYF | TGTGCCCGGAGATTACCTTTCACTTACGAGCAGTACTTC
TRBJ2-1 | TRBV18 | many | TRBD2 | CASSPGLADYNEQFF | TGTGCCAGCTCACCCGGGCTAGCGGATTACAATGAGCAGTTCTTC
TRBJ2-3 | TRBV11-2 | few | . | CASSSGQIPQYF | TGTGCCAGCAGCTCTGGACAGATCCCCCAGTATTTT
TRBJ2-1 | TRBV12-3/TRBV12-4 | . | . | CASSLDVIPGEYNEQFF | TGTGCCAGCAGTTTAGATGTAATCCCGGGGGAGTACAATGAGCAGTTCTTC
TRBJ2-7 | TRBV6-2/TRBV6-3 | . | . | CASSLQGTGEQYF | TGTGCCAGCAGCCTACAGGGAACCGGCGAGCAGTACTTC
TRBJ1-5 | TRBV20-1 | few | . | CSAREEARGPAPQHF | TGCAGTGCTAGAGAGGAAGCCAGAGGGCCGGCGCCCCAGCATTTT
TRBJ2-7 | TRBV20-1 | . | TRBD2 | CSARRSSGPSYEQYF | TGCAGTGCTAGGCGGTCTAGCGGCCCCTCCTACGAGCAGTACTTC
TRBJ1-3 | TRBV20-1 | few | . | CSALTVNPGNTIYF | TGCAGTGCTCTGACCGTCAATCCTGGAAACACCATATATTTT
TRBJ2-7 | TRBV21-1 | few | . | CASSESTGYPYEQYF | TGTGCCAGCAGCGAATCGACAGGGTACCCCTACGAGCAGTACTTC
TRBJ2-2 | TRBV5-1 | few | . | CASSNSWQISTGELFF | TGCGCCAGCAGCAATTCATGGCAGATCTCAACCGGGGAGCTGTTTTTT
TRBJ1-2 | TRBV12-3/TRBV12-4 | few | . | CASSPVTGLGYTF | TGTGCCAGCAGCCCAGTAACAGGGTTGGGCTACACCTTC
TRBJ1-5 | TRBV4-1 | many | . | CASSQVISNQPQHF | TGCGCCAGCAGCCAAGTGATTAGCAATCAGCCCCAGCATTTT
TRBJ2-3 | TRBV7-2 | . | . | CASSRDLHPSTDTQYF | TGTGCCAGCAGCCGGGACCTCCACCCTAGCACAGATACGCAGTATTTT
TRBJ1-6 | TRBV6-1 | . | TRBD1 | CASSRQGTRNSPLHF | TGTGCCAGCAGTAGACAGGGCACACGGAATTCACCCCTCCACTTT
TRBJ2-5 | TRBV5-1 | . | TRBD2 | CASSLAAGVLETQYF | TGCGCCAGCAGCTTGGCAGCGGGGGTTTTGGAGACCCAGTACTTC
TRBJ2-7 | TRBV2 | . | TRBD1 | CASRGTGGNEQYF | TGTGCCAGCAGGGGAACAGGGGGAAACGAGCAGTACTTC
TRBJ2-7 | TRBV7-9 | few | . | CASSLARGDRAYEQYF | TGTGCCAGCAGCTTAGCGCGGGGAGACAGAGCCTACGAGCAGTACTTC
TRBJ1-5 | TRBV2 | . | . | CASSEEWGNQPQHF | TGTGCCAGCAGTGAAGAGTGGGGAAATCAGCCCCAGCATTTT
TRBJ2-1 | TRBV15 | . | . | CATTSEGITSTSYNEQFF | TGTGCCACCACCTCAGAGGGGATTACTTCTACCTCCTACAATGAGCAGTTCTTC
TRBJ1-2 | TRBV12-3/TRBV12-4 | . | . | CASTAGGSYGYTF | TGTGCCAGCACGGCAGGCGGAAGCTATGGCTACACCTTC
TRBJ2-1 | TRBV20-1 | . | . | CSARGPTNEQFF | TGCAGTGCTAGAGGACCGACTAATGAGCAGTTCTTC
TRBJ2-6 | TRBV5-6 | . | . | CASSLKTGTRGANVLTF | TGTGCCAGCAGCCTGAAGACAGGCACGCGGGGGGCCAACGTCCTGACTTTC